The clone carrying this TCR beta chain was counted a few times. This entry is derived from a study of beta chain features in type 1 diabetes. The overall study: The study examined around 100 million sorted cells across all samples.

Expressed TCRB transcripts were sequenced because the entire RNA isolate underwent reverse transcription. Only in-frame clones appear in the TCRdb table, and some are missing; sequencing was by immunoSEQ multiplex PCR. Of about 240,000 clones in the sample, about 25% were seen once. The CDR3 totals 14 residues. Trimming cost V 3 bases and J 4 bases, with 11 bases left between them. Germline loops: CDR1 SGHTA, CDR2 FQGNSA. This sequence originates from a man aged 30-40 years in good health. This chain connects TRBV7-2 to TRBJ2-3; no definite D call. Specimen: central memory CD4+ T cells from blood. The CDR3 protein is CASSFGRPPDTQYF. The CDR3 region has the DNA TGTGCCAGCAGCTTCGGCAGGCCTCCAGATACGCAGTATTTT.